The sequence of this T cell receptor beta chain was determined in a study of cytomegalovirus exposure and HLA in healthy donors (dated by TCRdb to about 2017). With regard to the full study: A later analysis indicated that the 130 or so validation repertoires were generated on the platform also employed for the approximately 700 repertoires of the first cohort. The study combined high-throughput TCR immunosequencing, statistical association of individual TCRs with disease status, and machine learning to predict cytomegalovirus infection status. In addition to the first cohort of 650 to 750 subjects, a separate validation cohort of some 120 different subjects was used. The aim of the study was to test whether cataloging public T cell receptors could identify signatures of past pathogen exposure. The paper as a whole reports these results and caveats: The study gave a list of 150 to 200 TCR beta chains associated with cytomegalovirus. A later analysis found that TCRs clustered in the first cohort also tended to co-occur in the roughly 120 validation repertoires, with about 94% of cluster scores above 0. Most TCR sequences were observed very rarely across donors, whereas some public TCRs were present in many individuals. The classifier was reported to diagnose cytomegalovirus status with high specificity and sensitivity in both the original cohort and the validation cohort. The validation cohort had no HLA typing available for a later analysis, so co-occurrence within that cohort was assessed over all 110 or so repertoires. It was suggested by the authors that the approach could potentially be generalized to other disease states and immunological phenotypes. Three of the identified cytomegalovirus-associated TCR beta chains were confirmed in vitro to be specific for cytomegalovirus antigens.

Separate from the approximately 700-subject first cohort, the validation cohort of 90 to 150 subjects was the group to which the donors belonged. On this clone itself: Its target antigen remains unknown. One base away there is no much larger clone; base qualities are not given.

Libraries were built with the immunoSEQ multiplex PCR assay. As for the authors' bioinformatics: To diagnose cytomegalovirus status from the catalog of TCR beta chain sequences, a statistical classification framework was built. This is the immuneACCESS table as TCRdb keeps it, with only in-frame sequences that have V and J called. A part of the clones is gone; compared with another copy, unresolved V genes explain less than half, and the rest is unexplained. V and J calls and clone size are those listed in that table; D and trimming were worked out from the DNA. For this sample the table gives hundreds of thousands of clones, of which over 80% were detected only once. The ten largest clones add up to around 5.4% of the sample. Including cysteine and phenylalanine, the CDR3 has 16 amino acids. Only the CDR3 part of the read is kept: 48 bases, read in frame from the first base. The germline V gene supplies CDR1 SGHRS and CDR2 YFSETQ. Trimming removed 3 bases from V and 5 bases from J, leaving 18 bases between the germline ends.

The clonotype originates from a woman aged 18-30 years in good health and CMV-seronegative. The chain is assembled from TRBV5-1 and TRBJ2-1; possibly the D gene is TRBD2, per 7 matching bases. The sequencing sample was made of PBMCs. The CDR3 corresponds to CASSSQIPGGHNEQFF. At the DNA level, the sequence is TGCGCCAGCAGCTCCCAAATCCCGGGGGGCCACAATGAGCAGTTCTTC.